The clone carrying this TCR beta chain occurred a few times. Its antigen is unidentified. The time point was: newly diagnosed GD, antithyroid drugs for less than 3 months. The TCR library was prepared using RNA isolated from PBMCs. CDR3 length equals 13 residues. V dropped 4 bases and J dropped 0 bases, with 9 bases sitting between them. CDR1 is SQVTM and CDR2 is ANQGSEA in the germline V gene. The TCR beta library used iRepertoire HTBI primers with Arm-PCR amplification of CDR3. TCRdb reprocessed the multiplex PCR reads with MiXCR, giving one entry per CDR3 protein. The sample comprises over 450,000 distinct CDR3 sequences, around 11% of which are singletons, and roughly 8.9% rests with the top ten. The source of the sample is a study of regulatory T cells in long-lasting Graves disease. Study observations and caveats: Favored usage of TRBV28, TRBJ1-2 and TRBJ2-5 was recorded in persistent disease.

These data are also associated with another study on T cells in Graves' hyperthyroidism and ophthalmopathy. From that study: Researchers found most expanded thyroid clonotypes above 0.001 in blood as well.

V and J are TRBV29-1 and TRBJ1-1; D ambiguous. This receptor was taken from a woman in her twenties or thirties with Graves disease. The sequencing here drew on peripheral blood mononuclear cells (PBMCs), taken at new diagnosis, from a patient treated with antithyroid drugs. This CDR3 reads CSVARKMNTEAFF. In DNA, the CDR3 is TGCAGCGTTGCTCGAAAGATGAACACTGAAGCTTTCTTT.